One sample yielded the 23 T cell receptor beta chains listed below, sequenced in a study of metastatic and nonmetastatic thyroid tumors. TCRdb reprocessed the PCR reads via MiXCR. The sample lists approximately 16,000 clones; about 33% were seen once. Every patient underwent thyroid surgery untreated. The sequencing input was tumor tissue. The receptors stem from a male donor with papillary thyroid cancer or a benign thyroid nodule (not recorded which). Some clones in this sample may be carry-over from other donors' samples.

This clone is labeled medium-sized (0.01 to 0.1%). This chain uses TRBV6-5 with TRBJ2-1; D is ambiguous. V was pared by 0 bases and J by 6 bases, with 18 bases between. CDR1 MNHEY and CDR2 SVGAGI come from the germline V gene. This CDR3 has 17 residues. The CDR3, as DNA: TGTGCCAGCAGTTACTCGATATGGGGTAATGTTGGCAATGAGCAGTTCTTC. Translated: CASSYSIWGNVGNEQFF.

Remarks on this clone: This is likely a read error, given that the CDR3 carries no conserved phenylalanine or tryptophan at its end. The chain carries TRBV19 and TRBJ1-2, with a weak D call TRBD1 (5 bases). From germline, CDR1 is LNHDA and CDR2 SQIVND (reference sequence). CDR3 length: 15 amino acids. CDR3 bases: TGTGCCCGTAGTATATTGCACTCTCAGGGTTATGGCTACACCTTA. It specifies CARSILHSQGYGYTL.

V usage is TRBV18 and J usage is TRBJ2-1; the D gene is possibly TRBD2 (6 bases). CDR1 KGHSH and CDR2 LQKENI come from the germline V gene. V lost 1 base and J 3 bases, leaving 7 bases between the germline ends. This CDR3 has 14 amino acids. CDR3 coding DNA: TGTGCCAGCTCACCACTCGGGGGCTACAATGAGCAGTTCTTC. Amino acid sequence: CASSPLGGYNEQFF.

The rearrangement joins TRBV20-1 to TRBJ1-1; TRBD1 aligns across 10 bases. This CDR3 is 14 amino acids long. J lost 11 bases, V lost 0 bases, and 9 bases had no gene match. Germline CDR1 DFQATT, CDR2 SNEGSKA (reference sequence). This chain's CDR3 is CSARDGVTGGMAFF. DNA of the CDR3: TGCAGTGCTAGAGATGGAGTGACAGGGGGCATGGCTTTCTTT.

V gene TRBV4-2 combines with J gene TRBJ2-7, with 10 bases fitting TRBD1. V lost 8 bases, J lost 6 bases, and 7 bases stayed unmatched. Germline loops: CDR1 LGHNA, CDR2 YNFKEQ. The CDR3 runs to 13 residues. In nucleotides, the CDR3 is TGTGCCAGCGGGGGACAGGGGACAGGCGAGCAGTACTTC. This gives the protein CASGGQGTGEQYF.

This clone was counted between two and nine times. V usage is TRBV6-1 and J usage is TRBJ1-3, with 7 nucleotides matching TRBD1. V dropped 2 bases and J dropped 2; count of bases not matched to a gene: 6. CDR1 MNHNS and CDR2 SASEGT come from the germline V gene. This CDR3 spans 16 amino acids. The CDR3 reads CASSETLDRTGNTIYF. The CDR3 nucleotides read TGTGCCAGCAGTGAAACTTTGGACAGGACTGGAAACACCATATATTTT.

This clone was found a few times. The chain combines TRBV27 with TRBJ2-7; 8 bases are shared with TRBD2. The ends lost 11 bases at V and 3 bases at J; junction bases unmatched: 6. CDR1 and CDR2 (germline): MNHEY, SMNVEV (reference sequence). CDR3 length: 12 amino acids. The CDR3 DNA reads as TGTGCCGCGGGGGGCAGCTACTACGAGCAGTACTTC. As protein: CAAGGSYYEQYF.

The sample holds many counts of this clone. CDR3 nucleotide sequence: TGTGCCACCGCTACAGGGGGCGAGGGTGAGCAGTTCTTC. It encodes CATATGGEGEQFF. This chain connects TRBV6-4 to TRBJ2-1, with 9 bases that match TRBD1. The CDR3 loop spans 13 amino acids. Germline trimming cut 10 bases from V and 9 bases from J; bases unmatched to any gene: 10. The germline V gene encodes CDR1 MRHNA and CDR2 SNTAGT.

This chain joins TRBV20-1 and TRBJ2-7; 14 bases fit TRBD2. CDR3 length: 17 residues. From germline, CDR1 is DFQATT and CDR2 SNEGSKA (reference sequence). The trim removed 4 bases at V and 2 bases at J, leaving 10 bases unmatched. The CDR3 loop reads CSANGLAGGPPPYEQYF. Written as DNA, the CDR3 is TGCAGTGCTAACGGACTAGCGGGAGGCCCGCCTCCCTACGAGCAGTACTTC.

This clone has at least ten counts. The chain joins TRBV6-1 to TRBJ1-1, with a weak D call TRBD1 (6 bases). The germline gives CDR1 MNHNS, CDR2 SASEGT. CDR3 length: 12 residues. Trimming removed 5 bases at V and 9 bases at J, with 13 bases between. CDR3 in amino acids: CASSFQTGKAFF. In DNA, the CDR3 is TGTGCCAGCAGTTTCCAGACAGGTAAAGCTTTCTTT.

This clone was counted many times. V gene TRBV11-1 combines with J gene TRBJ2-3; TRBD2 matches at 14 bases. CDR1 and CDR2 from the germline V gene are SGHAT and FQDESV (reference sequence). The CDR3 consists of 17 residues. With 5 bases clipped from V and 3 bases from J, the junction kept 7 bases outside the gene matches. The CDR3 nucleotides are TGTGCCAGCAGCGCGGGGACTAGCGGGGGATGGACAGATACGCAGTATTTT. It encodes CASSAGTSGGWTDTQYF.

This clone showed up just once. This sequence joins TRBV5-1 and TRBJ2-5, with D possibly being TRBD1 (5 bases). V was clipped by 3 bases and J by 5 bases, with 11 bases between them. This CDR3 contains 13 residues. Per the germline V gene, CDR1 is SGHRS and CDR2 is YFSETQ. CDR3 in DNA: TGCGCCAGCAGCTCTCAGGCAGGGGAGACCCAGTACTTC. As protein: CASSSQAGETQYF.

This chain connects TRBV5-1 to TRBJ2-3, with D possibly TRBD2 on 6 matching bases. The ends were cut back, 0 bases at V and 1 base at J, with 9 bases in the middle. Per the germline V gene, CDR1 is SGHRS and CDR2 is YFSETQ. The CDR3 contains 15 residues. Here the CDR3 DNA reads TGCGCCAGCAGCTTGGTTTCGGGGGGCACAGATACGCAGTATTTT. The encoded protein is CASSLVSGGTDTQYF.

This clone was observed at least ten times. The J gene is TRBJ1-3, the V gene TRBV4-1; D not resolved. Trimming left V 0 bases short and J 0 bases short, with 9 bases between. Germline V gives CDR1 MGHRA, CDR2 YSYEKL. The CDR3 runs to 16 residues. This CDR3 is CASSQDYALSGNTIYF. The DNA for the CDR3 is TGCGCCAGCAGCCAAGATTATGCCCTCTCTGGAAACACCATATATTTT.

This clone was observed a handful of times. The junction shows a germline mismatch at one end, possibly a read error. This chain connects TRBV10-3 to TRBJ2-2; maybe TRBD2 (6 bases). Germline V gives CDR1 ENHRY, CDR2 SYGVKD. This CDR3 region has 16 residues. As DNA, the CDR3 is TGTGCCATCAGCCCTCTTAGCGGATCGAACACCGTGGAGCTCTTGTTT. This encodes CAISPLSGSNTVELLF.

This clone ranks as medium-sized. This CDR3 reads CASGSTGSSYNSPLHF. CDR3 bases: TGTGCTAGTGGTTCGACGGGGAGCTCCTATAATTCACCCCTCCACTTT. The rearrangement joins TRBV12-5 to TRBJ1-6; no clear D. Germline V gene sequence: CDR1 LGHNT, CDR2 FRNRAP. CDR3 length: 16 amino acids. Trimming took off 4 bases at V and 0 bases at J, with 10 bases between the two ends.

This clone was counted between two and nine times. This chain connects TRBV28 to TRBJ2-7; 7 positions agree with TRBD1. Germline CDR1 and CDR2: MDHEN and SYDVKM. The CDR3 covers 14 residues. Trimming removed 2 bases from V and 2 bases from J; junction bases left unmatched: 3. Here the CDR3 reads CASSLDDRAYEQYF. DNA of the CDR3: TGTGCCAGCAGTTTAGACGACAGGGCCTACGAGCAGTACTTC.

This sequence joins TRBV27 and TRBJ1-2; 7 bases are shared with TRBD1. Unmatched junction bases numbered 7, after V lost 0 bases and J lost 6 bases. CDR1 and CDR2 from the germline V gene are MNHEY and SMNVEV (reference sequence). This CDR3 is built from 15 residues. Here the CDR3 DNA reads TGTGCCAGCAGTTTATCTATCAGACAGGGCCATGGCTACACCTTC. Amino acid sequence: CASSLSIRQGHGYTF.

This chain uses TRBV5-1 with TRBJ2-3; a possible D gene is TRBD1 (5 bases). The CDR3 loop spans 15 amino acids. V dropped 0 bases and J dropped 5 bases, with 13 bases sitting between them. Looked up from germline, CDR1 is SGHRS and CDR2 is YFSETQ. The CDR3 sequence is CASSLDQGVRDTQYF. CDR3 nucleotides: TGCGCCAGCAGCTTGGATCAGGGTGTAAGAGATACGCAGTATTTT.

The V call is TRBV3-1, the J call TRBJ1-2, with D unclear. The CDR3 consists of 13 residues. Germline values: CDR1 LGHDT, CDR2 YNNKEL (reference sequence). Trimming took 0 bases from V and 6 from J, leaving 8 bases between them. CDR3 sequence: CASSQDLGNGYTF. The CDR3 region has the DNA TGTGCCAGCAGCCAAGATCTGGGTAATGGCTACACCTTC.

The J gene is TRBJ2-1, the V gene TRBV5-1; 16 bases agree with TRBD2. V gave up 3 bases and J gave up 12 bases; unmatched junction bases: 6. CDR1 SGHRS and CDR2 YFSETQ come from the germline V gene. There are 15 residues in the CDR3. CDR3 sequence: CASSSGTSGGERQFF. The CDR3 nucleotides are TGCGCCAGCAGCTCCGGGACTAGCGGGGGGGAACGGCAGTTCTTC. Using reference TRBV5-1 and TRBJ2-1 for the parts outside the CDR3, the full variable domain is KAGVTQTPRYLIKTRGQQVTLSCSPISGHRSVSWYQQTPGQGLQFLFEYFSETQRNKGNFPGRFSGRQFSNSRSEMNVSTLELGDSALYLCASSSGTSGGERQFFGPGTRLTVL.

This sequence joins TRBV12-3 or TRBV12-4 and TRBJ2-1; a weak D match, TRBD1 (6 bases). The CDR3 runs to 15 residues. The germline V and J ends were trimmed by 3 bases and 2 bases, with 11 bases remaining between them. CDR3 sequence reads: CASSFGTPPYNEQFF. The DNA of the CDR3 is TGTGCCAGCAGTTTCGGGACACCACCCTACAATGAGCAGTTCTTC.

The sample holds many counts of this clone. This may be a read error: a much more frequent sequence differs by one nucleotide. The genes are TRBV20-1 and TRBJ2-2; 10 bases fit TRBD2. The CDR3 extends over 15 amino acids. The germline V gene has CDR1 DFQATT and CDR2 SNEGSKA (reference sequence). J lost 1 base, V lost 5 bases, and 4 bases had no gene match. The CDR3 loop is CSAVASGGNTGELFF. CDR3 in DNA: TGCAGTGCTGTGGCTAGCGGGGGGAACACCGGGGAGCTGTTTTTT.